Presented here are 20 T cell receptor beta chains from one specimen sequenced in a study of breast tumors, draining lymph nodes, adjacent tissues. Breast cancer patients provided tissue from their axillary draining lymph nodes. From the multiplex PCR reads, TCRdb called clonotypes with MiXCR, one entry per CDR3 protein. This sample has fewer than 90,000 distinct CDR3 sequences, with approximately 31% found just once. The sequenced material came from axillary lymph node tissue. These receptors were taken from a female donor with breast cancer. Some clones in this sample may be carry-over from other donors' samples.

Points on this clonotype: Here the CDR3 omits its conserved ending phenylalanine or tryptophan, so a read error is the likely source. The rearrangement uses TRBV5-1 and TRBJ2-7; tentative D call: TRBD1 (6 bases). The CDR3 length is 13 residues. The V and J ends lost 4 bases and 4 bases respectively, with 12 bases between them. Germline V gene data show CDR1 as SGHRS and CDR2 as YFSETQ. The CDR3 protein is CASSVRTGYEQYL. The DNA of the CDR3 is TGCGCCAGCAGCGTTAGAACAGGGTACGAGCAGTACCTC.

V is TRBV28 and J is TRBJ2-2; maybe TRBD2 (6 bases). Trimming removed 3 bases at V and 4 bases at J, with 9 bases between. Germline-derived CDR1 and CDR2 are MDHEN and SYDVKM. The CDR3 extends over 14 amino acids. This chain's CDR3 is CASSFGSVTGELFF. CDR3 coding DNA: TGTGCCAGCAGTTTCGGGAGTGTCACCGGGGAGCTGTTTTTT.

This clonotype was observed at least ten times. V usage is TRBV12-3 or TRBV12-4 and J usage is TRBJ2-6; D remains ambiguous. CDR3 size: 15 residues. V lost 5 bases and J 0 bases, leaving 8 bases between the germline ends. The CDR3 coding sequence is TGTGCCAGCAGTCGTTCTTACTCTGGGGCCAACGTCCTGACTTTC. Amino acid sequence: CASSRSYSGANVLTF.

Turning to this clonotype: A much larger clone differs from this one at a single base, so this may be a read error. The chain uses TRBV11-3 and TRBJ2-2; 9 nucleotides line up with TRBD1. CDR1 is SGHNT, CDR2 YENEEA, per germline. Trimming cost V 3 bases and J 4 bases; bases outside gene matches: 3. There are 15 residues in the CDR3. The CDR3 nucleotides are TGTGCCAGCAGCTTTACAGGGGGCACCACCGGGGAGCTGTTTTTT. Protein: CASSFTGGTTGELFF.

Ten or more counts support this clonotype. The chain has TRBV10-3 and TRBJ2-7; 10 nucleotides agree with TRBD1. With 3 bases clipped from V and 6 bases from J, the junction kept 8 bases outside the gene matches. This CDR3 is 15 amino acids long. Germline values: CDR1 ENHRY, CDR2 SYGVKD. The CDR3 nucleotides are TGTGCCATCAGTGACGCCAGGACAGGGGGGGCCGAGCAGTACTTC. Translated, it gives CAISDARTGGAEQYF.

This clonotype has a count of ten or more. This rearrangement joins TRBV20-1 to TRBJ1-2; 9 bases match TRBD1. This CDR3 has 15 amino acids. J lost 8 bases, V lost 0 bases, and 10 bases had no gene match. Per the germline V gene, CDR1 is DFQATT and CDR2 is SNEGSKA (reference sequence). The CDR3 coding sequence is TGCAGTGCTAGAGATACAGGGGGCGGGGGATTCGGCTACACCTTC. It codes for CSARDTGGGGFGYTF.

The sample holds many counts of this clonotype. The chain links TRBV7-2 to TRBJ2-2; D uncertain. Germline V gene sequence: CDR1 SGHTA, CDR2 FQGNSA. This CDR3 spans 13 amino acids. The germline V and J ends were trimmed by 1 base and 5 bases, with 5 bases remaining between them. CDR3 in amino acids: CASSLEWTGELFF. For the CDR3, the DNA is TGTGCCAGCAGCTTAGAGTGGACCGGGGAGCTGTTTTTT.

This rearrangement joins TRBV20-1 to TRBJ2-1; D is uncertain. The V gene's germline CDR1 is DFQATT and CDR2 SNEGSKA (reference sequence). The CDR3 covers 16 residues. The ends were cut back, 2 bases at V and 7 bases at J, with 21 bases in the middle. The CDR3 sequence: CSARNNWGGARNEQFF. The CDR3 DNA sequence: TGCAGTGCTAGAAATAATTGGGGTGGCGCCCGGAATGAGCAGTTCTTC.

This clonotype was found many times. V gene TRBV5-1 combines with J gene TRBJ2-5; D gene unclear. Germline V gene sequence: CDR1 SGHRS, CDR2 YFSETQ. CDR3 length equals 13 residues. V was clipped by 4 bases and J by 4 bases, with 11 bases between them. The CDR3 nucleotides read TGCGCCAGCAGCCTCTGGTACCGAGAGACCCAGTACTTC. The encoded protein is CASSLWYRETQYF.

For this clonotype: The CDR3 end shows no conserved phenylalanine or tryptophan, and so a read error is likely. J is TRBJ2-2 and V is TRBV18; the D gene is possibly TRBD2 (7 bases). The CDR3 extends over 15 amino acids. Germline values: CDR1 KGHSH, CDR2 LQKENI. The V and J ends lost 4 bases and 3 bases respectively, with 12 bases between them. For the CDR3, the DNA is TGTGCCAGCTCACTGGACGGGGGGCACACCGGGGAGCTGTTTCTT. This gives the protein CASSLDGGHTGELFL.

This clonotype was found many times. The chain couples TRBV7-2 to TRBJ1-6, with D possibly TRBD1 on 5 matching bases. V was shortened by 5 bases and J by 10 bases, with 9 bases between the two germline ends. The CDR3 is 12 amino acids. CDR1 is SGHTA and CDR2 is FQGNSA in the germline V gene. For the CDR3, the DNA is TGTGCCAGCAGCCTTGGGGCGTCACCCCTCCACTTT. It translates to CASSLGASPLHF.

The CDR3 DNA sequence: TGTGCCAGCAGTTTACCCCCGGGACTAGAGTTTAGTGATACGCAGTATTTT. Amino acids: CASSLPPGLEFSDTQYF. This chain links TRBV28 with TRBJ2-3, with 8 bases aligning to TRBD2. V dropped 2 bases and J dropped 6; count of bases not matched to a gene: 13. Germline V gene data show CDR1 as MDHEN and CDR2 as SYDVKM. This CDR3 region has 17 residues.

Points on this clonotype: The DNA is left out, because the CDR3 cannot be placed on it with certainty; the CDR3 is given as TCRdb lists it. V usage is TRBV11-3 and J usage is TRBJ2-7; the listed D gene, TRBD2, was not tested against the DNA. The CDR3 is 22 amino acids in total, end residues counted. From germline, CDR1 is SGHNT and CDR2 YENEEA. The CDR3 sequence is CASSFYICSALDGLPPIYEQYF.

This clonotype was seen ten or more times. The chain uses TRBV4-3 and TRBJ2-1; 8 nucleotides align to TRBD2. The germline V gene has CDR1 LGHNA and CDR2 YSLEER. This CDR3 has 18 amino acids. V shed 0 bases, J shed 13 bases, and the junction held 20 bases outside the gene matches. Here the CDR3 DNA reads TGCGCCAGCAGCCAAGACGTCGGCGGGACTAGGAGTAAGGTGGGACAGTTCTTC. Translation: CASSQDVGGTRSKVGQFF.

This clonotype occurred many times. A much larger clone differs by one base, so this may be a read error. The chain recombines TRBV7-9 with TRBJ1-2, with D possibly being TRBD1 (6 bases). Per germline, CDR1 SEHNR and CDR2 FQNEAQ (reference sequence). The CDR3 is 15 amino acids. This CDR3 reads CASSLEAQGSEGYPF. DNA of the CDR3: TGTGCCAGCAGCTTAGAGGCCCAGGGGTCGGAAGGCTACCCCTTC.

This clonotype occurred many times. The chain employs TRBV4-1 and TRBJ2-5, with a possible D match to TRBD1 (5 bases). In germline, CDR1 is MGHRA, CDR2 YSYEKL. The V end lost 1 base, the J end lost 2 bases, and 14 bases lay between the germline ends. This CDR3 is built from 16 residues. In nucleotides, the CDR3 is TGCGCCAGCAGCCAAGCTACAGGCCTTTTACAAGAGACCCAGTACTTC. Amino acid sequence: CASSQATGLLQETQYF.

As regards this clonotype: The conserved final phenylalanine or tryptophan is absent from the CDR3, which likely points to a read error. The DNA is omitted, as the CDR3 cannot be located on it reliably, and the CDR3 follows TCRdb's listing. The J gene is TRBJ2-7, the V gene TRBV4-1. The CDR3 numbers 15 amino acids, ends counted. Germline lookup yields CDR1 MGHRA and CDR2 YSYEKL. The CDR3 here is CASGQGLQVSYEQYL.

This clonotype occurred many times. This chain's CDR3 is CASSLERESNEQFF. CDR3 sequence (DNA): TGTGCCAGCAGTTTAGAGCGGGAGAGCAATGAGCAGTTCTTC. The gene calls are TRBV12-3 or TRBV12-4 and TRBJ2-1; 8 positions match TRBD2. The V segment lost 1 base and the J segment 6 bases; nucleotides outside the gene matches: 2. This CDR3 is 14 amino acids long.

This clonotype was found many times. The chain joins TRBV4-1 to TRBJ2-7; either TRBD1 or TRBD2 may fit D (5 bases each). The CDR3 loop spans 15 amino acids. The V end lost 4 bases, the J end lost 3 bases, and 16 bases lay between the germline ends. Germline CDR1 is MGHRA and CDR2 is YSYEKL. CDR3 sequence reads: CASSPSGDSYYEQYF. DNA for the CDR3: TGCGCCAGCAGCCCAAGCGGAGACAGCTACTACGAGCAGTACTTC.

Note on this clonotype: Germline is not matched at one junction end, which may reflect a read error. The gene calls are TRBV7-7 and TRBJ2-5; D remains ambiguous. The germline CDR1 and CDR2 sequences are SSHAT and FNYEAQ (reference sequence). There are 14 residues in the CDR3. CDR3 amino acids: CACSLRASGETQYF. The CDR3 DNA reads as TGTGCCTGCAGCCTGAGAGCGTCTGGGGAGACCCAGTACTTC.